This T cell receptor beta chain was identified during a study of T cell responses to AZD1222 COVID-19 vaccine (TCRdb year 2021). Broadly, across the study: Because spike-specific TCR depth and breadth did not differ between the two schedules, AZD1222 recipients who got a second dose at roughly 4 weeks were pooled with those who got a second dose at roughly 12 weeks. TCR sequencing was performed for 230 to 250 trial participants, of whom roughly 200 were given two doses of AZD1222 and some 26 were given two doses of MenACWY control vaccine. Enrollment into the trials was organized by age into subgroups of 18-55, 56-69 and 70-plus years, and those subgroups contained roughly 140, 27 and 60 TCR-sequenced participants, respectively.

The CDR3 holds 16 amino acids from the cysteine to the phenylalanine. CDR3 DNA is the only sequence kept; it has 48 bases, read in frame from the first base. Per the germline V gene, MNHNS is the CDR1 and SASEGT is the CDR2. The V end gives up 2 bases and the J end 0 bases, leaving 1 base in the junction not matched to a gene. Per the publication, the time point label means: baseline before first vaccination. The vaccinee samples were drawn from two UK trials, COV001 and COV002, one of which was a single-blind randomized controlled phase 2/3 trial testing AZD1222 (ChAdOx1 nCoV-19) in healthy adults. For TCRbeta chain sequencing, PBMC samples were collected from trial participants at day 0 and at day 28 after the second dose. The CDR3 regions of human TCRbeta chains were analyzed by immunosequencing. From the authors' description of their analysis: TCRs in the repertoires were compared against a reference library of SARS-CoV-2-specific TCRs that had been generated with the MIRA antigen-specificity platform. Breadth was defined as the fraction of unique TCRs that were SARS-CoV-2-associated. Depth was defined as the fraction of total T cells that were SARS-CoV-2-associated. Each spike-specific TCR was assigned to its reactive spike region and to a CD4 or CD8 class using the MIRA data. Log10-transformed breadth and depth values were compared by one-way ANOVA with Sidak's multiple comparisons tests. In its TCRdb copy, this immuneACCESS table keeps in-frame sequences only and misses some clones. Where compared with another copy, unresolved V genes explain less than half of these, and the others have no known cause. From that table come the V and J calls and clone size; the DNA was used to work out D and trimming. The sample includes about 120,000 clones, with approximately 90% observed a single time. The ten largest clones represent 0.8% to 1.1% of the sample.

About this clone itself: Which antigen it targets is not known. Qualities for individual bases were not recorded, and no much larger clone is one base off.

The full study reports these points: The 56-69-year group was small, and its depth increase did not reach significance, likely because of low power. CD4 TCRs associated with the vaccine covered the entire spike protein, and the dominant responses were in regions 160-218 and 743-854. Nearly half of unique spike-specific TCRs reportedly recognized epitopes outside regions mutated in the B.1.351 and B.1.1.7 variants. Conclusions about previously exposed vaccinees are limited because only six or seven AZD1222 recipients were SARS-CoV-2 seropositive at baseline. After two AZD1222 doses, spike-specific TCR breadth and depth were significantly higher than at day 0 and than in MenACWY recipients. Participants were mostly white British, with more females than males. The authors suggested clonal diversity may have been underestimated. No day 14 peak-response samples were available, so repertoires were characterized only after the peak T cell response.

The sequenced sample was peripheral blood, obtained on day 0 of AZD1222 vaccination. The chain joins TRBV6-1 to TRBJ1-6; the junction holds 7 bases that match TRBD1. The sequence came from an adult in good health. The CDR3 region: CASSERQGSYNSPLHF. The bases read TGTGCCAGCAGTGAACGACAGGGCTCCTATAATTCACCCCTCCACTTT.